This TCR beta chain stems from a study of blood T cell repertoires in COVID-19. TCRdb's table, derived via immunoSEQ multiplex PCR, lists solely in-frame clones and lacks some. The sample has 9,000 to 15,000 clones, around 83% seen once; the top ten hold about 5.2%. The CDR3 has 14 amino acids. Trimming at V came to 7 bases and at J to 0 bases, leaving 4 bases not matched to a gene. Germline values: CDR1 SNHLY, CDR2 FYNNEI. The receptor comes from a human donor in a cohort sampled during active COVID-19. The gene calls are TRBV2 and TRBJ2-7; TRBD1 agrees at 9 bases. Sequencing was done on a sample of peripheral blood. The DNA for the CDR3 is TGTGCCAGCACCGGGACAGGGAGCTCCTACGAGCAGTACTTC. It translates to CASTGTGSSYEQYF.